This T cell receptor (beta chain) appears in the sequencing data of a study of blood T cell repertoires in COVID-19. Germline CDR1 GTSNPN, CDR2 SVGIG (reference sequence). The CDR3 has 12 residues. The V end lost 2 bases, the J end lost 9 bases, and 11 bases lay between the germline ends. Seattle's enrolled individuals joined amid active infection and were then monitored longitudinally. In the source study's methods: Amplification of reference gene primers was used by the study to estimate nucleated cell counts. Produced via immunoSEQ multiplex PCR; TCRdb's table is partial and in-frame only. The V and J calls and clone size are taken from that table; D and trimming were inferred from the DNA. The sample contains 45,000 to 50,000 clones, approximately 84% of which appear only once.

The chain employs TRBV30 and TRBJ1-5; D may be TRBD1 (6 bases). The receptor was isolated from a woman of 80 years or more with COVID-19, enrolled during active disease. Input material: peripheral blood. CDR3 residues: CAWSLGGGPQHF. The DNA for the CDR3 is TGTGCCTGGAGTCTAGGGGGGGGGCCCCAGCATTTT.